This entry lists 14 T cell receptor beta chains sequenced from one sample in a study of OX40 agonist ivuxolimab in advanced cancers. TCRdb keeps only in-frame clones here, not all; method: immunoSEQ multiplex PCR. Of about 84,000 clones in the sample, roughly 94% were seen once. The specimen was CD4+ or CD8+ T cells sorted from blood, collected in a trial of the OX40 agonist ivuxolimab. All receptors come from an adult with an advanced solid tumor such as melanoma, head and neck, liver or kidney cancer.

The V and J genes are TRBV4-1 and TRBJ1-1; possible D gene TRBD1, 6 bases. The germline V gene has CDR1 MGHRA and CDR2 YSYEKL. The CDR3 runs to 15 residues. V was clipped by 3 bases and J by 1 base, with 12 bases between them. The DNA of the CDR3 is TGCGCCAGCAGCCAGATGACAGGAAAGAACACTGAAGCTTTCTTT. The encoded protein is CASSQMTGKNTEAFF.

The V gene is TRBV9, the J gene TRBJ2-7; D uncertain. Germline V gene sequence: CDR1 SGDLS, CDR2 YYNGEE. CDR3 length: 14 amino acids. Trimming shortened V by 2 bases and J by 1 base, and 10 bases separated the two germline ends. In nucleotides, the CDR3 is TGTGCCAGCAGCGTTTCGGACGGATCCTACGAGCAGTACTTC. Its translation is CASSVSDGSYEQYF.

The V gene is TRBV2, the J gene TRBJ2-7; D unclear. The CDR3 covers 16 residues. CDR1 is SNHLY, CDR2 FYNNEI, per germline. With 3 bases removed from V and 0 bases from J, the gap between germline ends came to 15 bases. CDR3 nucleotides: TGTGCCAGCAGTGATGACCCTCGGTCTCACTCCTACGAGCAGTACTTC. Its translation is CASSDDPRSHSYEQYF.

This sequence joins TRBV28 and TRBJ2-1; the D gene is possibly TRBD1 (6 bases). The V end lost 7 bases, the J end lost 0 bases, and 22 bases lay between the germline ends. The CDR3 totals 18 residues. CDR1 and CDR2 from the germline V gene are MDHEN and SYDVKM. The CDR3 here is CASIRTALARNSYNEQFF. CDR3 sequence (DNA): TGTGCCAGCATACGGACAGCGTTGGCTAGAAACTCCTACAATGAGCAGTTCTTC.

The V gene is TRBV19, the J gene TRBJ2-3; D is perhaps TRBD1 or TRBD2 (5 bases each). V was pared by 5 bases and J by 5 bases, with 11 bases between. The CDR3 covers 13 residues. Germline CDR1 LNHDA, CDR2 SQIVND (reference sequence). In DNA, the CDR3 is TGTGCCAGTAGTTTGGGGGTAGGAGATACGCAGTATTTT. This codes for CASSLGVGDTQYF.

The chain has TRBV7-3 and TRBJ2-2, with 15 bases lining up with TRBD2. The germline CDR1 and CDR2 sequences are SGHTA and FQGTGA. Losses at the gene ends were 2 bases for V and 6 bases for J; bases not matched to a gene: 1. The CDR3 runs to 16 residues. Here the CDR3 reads CASSLGLAGGPGELFF. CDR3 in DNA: TGTGCCAGCAGCTTAGGACTAGCGGGAGGGCCCGGGGAGCTGTTTTTT.

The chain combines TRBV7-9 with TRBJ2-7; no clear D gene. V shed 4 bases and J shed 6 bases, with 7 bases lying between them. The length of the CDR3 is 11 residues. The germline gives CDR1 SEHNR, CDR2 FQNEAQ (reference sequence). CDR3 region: CASSSGVEQYF. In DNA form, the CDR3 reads TGTGCCAGCAGCTCGGGCGTCGAGCAGTACTTC.

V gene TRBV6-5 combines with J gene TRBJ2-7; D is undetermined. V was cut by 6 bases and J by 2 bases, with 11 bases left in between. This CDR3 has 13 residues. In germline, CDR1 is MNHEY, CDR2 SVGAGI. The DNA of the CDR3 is TGTGCCAGCAGCCCAGGTCCCCCCTACGAGCAGTACTTC. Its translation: CASSPGPPYEQYF.

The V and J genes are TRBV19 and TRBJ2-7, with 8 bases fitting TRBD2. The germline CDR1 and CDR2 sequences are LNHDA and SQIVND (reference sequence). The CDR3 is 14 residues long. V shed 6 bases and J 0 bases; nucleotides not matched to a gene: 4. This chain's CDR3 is CASSERGTSYEQYF. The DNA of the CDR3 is TGTGCCAGTAGCGAGCGGGGGACCTCCTACGAGCAGTACTTC.

CDR3: CASSFGRIGDGFYEQYF. CDR3 DNA: TGCGCCAGCAGCTTTGGTAGAATCGGGGACGGGTTCTACGAGCAGTACTTC. The chain is built from TRBV5-1 and TRBJ2-7; perhaps D is TRBD1 or TRBD2 (5 bases each). Germline V CDR1 and CDR2: SGHRS, YFSETQ. This CDR3 comprises 17 residues. V was pared by 2 bases and J by 3 bases, with 21 bases between.

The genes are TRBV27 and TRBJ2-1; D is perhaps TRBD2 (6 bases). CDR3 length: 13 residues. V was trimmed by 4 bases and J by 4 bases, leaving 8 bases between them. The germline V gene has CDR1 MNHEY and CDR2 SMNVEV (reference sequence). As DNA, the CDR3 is TGTGCCAGCAGTTGGGGGGAGTACAATGAGCAGTTCTTC. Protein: CASSWGEYNEQFF.

As DNA, the CDR3 is TGTGCCAGCAGAGGGATCACTGGGGCCAACGTCCTGACTTTC. Its protein is CASRGITGANVLTF. This chain uses TRBV27 with TRBJ2-6; D remains ambiguous. V shed 6 bases and J shed 2 bases, with 8 bases lying between them. Looked up from germline, CDR1 is MNHEY and CDR2 is SMNVEV (reference sequence). The CDR3 spans 14 residues.

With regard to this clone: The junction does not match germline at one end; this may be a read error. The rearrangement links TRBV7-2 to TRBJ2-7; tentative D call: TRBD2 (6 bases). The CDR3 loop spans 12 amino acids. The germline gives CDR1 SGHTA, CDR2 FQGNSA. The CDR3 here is CASSLEVRDWDF. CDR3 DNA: TGTGCCAGCAGCTTAGAGGTCCGGGACTGGGACTTC. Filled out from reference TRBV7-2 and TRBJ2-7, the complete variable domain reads GAGVSQSPSNKVTEKGKDVELRCDPISGHTALYWYRQSLGQGLEFLIYFQGNSAPDKSGLPSDRFSAERTGGSVSTLTIQRTQQEDSAVYLCASSLEVRDWDFGPGTRLTVT.

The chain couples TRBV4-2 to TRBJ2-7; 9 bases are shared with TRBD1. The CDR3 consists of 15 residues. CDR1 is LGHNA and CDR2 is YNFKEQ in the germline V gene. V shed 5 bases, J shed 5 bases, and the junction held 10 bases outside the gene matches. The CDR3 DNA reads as TGTGCCAGCAGCTTAGCGCGACAGGGGGGCCACGAGCAGTACTTC. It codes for CASSLARQGGHEQYF.